This T cell receptor beta chain stems from a study of regulatory T cells in long-lasting Graves disease. On this clonotype: Its matching antigen is unknown.

Overall study results and limits: With a few thousand shared public clonotypes, persistent patients exceeded new patients, who shared about a thousand.

Investigators prepared the TCR beta libraries by applying iRepertoire HTBI primers and Arm-PCR of CDR3 regions. TCRdb ran MiXCR on the multiplex PCR reads and lists one entry per CDR3 protein. This sample yields roughly 300,000 distinct CDR3 sequences, of which roughly a fifth are seen a single time; approximately 31% belongs to the top ten. Time point reported: persistent/refractory GD, antithyroid drugs over 5 years with positive TRAb. Generation of the TCR library employed RNA extracted from PBMCs. Sequencing used peripheral blood mononuclear cells (PBMCs), obtained when the disease was refractory, from a patient treated with antithyroid drugs. This clonotype originated in a female donor with Graves disease.

The CDR3 coding sequence is TGTGCCAGCAGCTTAGGGGCGCGGAGGGGCGGGAACACTGAAGCTTTCTTT. Encoded protein: CASSLGARRGGNTEAFF. This sequence joins TRBV7-8 and TRBJ1-1, with D maybe TRBD1 (5 bases). Germline lookup yields CDR1 SGHVS and CDR2 FQNEAQ. The V end was cut by 1 base, the J end by 1 base, with 16 bases between. This CDR3 has 17 amino acids.